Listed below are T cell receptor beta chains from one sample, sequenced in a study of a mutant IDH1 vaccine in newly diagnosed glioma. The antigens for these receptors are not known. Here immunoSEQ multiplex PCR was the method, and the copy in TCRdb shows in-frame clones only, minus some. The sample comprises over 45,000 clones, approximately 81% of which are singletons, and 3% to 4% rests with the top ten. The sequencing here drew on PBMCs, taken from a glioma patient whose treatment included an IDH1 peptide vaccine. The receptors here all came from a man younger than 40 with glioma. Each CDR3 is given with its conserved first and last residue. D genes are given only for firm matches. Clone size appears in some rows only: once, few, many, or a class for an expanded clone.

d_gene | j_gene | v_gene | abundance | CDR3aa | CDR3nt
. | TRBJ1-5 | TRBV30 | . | CAWSPQQNQPQHF | TGTGCCTGGAGCCCACAGCAAAATCAGCCCCAGCATTTT
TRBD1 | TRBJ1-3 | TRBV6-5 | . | CASSYDRQGGNTIYF | TGTGCCAGCAGTTACGACAGACAGGGAGGAAACACCATATATTTT
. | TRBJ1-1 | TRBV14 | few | CASSQEGWTEWVTEAFF | TGTGCCAGCAGCCAAGAAGGATGGACAGAGTGGGTCACTGAAGCTTTCTTT
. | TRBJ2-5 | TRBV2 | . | CASSVARVGKETQYF | TGTGCCAGCAGTGTCGCAAGGGTGGGGAAAGAGACCCAGTACTTC
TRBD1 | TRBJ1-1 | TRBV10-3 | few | CAIRWTGNTEAFF | TGTGCCATCCGTTGGACAGGAAACACTGAAGCTTTCTTT
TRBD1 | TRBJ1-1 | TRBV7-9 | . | CASSPPGQRNTEAFF | TGTGCCAGCAGTCCCCCGGGACAGAGGAACACTGAAGCTTTCTTT
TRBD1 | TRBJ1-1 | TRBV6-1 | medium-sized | CASIETGFAEAFF | TGTGCCAGCATAGAGACAGGGTTCGCTGAAGCTTTCTTT
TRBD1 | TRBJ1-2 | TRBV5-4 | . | CASSLGALGQGARGYTF | TGTGCCAGCAGCTTAGGGGCCTTGGGACAGGGGGCTCGGGGCTACACCTTC
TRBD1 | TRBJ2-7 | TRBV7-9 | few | CASSKPGTDYEQYF | TGTGCCAGCAGCAAGCCCGGGACAGACTACGAGCAGTACTTC
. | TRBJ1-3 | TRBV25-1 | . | CASSEQGNSGNTIYF | TGTGCCAGCAGTGAACAGGGAAACTCTGGAAACACCATATATTTT
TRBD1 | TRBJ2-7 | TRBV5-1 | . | CASSQQDRVGEQYF | TGCGCCAGCAGCCAACAGGACAGGGTGGGAGAGCAGTACTTC
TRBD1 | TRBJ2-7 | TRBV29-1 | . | CSVARGSYEQYF | TGCAGCGTTGCCAGGGGGAGCTACGAGCAGTACTTC
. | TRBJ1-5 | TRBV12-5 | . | CASAPGWQASNQPQHF | TGTGCTAGTGCCCCCGGGTGGCAGGCGAGCAATCAGCCCCAGCATTTT
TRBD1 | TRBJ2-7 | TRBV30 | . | CAWSETTGLSYEQYF | TGTGCCTGGAGCGAAACGACAGGGCTCTCCTACGAGCAGTACTTC
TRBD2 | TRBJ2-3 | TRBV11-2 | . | CASSLGSSGGRTDTQYF | TGTGCCAGCAGCTTAGGGTCGAGCGGGGGGCGCACAGATACGCAGTATTTT
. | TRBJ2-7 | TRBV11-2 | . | CASSLSRPTYEQYF | TGTGCCAGCAGCTTAAGCCGACCGACCTACGAGCAGTACTTC
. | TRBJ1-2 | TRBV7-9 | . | CASSLALMDFYGYTF | TGTGCCAGCAGCTTAGCGCTGATGGATTTTTATGGCTACACCTTC
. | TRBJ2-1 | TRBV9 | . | CASSVKSSSYNEQFF | TGTGCCAGCAGCGTTAAATCAAGCTCCTACAATGAGCAGTTCTTC
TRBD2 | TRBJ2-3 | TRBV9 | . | CASSFLAGGTDTQYF | TGTGCCAGCAGCTTCCTAGCGGGGGGCACAGATACGCAGTATTTT
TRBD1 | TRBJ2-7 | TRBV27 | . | CASSLREGGLYEQYF | TGTGCCAGCAGTCTCCGTGAAGGGGGCTTATACGAGCAGTACTTC
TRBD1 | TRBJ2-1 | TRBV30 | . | CAWSAGTVSYNEQFF | TGTGCCTGGAGCGCCGGGACAGTCTCCTACAATGAGCAGTTCTTC
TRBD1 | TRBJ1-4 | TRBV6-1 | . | CASTNGQGAGKLFF | TGTGCCAGCACCAACGGGCAGGGGGCGGGTAAACTGTTTTTT
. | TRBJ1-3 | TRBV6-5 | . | CASSYDHSGNTIYF | TGTGCCAGCAGTTACGATCACTCTGGAAACACCATATATTTT
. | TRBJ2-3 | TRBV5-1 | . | CASSATDTQYF | TGCGCCAGCAGCGCGACAGATACGCAGTATTTT
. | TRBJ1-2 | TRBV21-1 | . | CASSMAGQVYGYTF | TGTGCCAGCAGCATGGCAGGGCAGGTCTATGGCTACACCTTC
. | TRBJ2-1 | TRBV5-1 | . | CASSRGGISYNEQFF | TGCGCCAGCAGCAGGGGGGGAATCTCCTACAATGAGCAGTTCTTC
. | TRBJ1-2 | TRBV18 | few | CASYPPGRNQGYTF | TGTGCCAGCTATCCCCCAGGGCGAAACCAAGGCTACACCTTC
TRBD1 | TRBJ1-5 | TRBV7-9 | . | CASSYGQGNQPQHF | TGTGCCAGCAGCTACGGACAGGGAAATCAGCCCCAGCATTTT
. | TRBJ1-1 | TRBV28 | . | CASTVNTEAFF | TGTGCCAGCACAGTTAACACTGAAGCTTTCTTT
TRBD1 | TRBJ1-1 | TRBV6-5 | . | CASSLGQGEAFF | TGTGCCAGCAGTTTGGGACAGGGAGAAGCTTTCTTT
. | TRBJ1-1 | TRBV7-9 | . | CASSLAGVRSNTEAFF | TGTGCCAGCAGCTTAGCCGGGGTCAGATCGAACACTGAAGCTTTCTTT
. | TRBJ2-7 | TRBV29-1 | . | CSVEGLGEISREQYF | TGCAGCGTTGAAGGGTTAGGGGAAATAAGTCGGGAGCAGTACTTC
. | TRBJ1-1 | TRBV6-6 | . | CASSYSLGHTEAFF | TGTGCCAGCAGTTACTCGCTAGGGCACACTGAAGCCTTCTTT
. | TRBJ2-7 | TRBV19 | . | CASSVGTSSYEQYF | TGTGCCAGTAGTGTCGGGACATCCTCCTACGAGCAGTACTTC
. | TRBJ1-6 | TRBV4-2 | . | CASSQETGHLNSPLHF | TGTGCCAGCAGCCAAGAAACGGGACACCTAAATTCACCCCTCCACTTT
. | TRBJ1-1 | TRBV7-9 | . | CASSPRGSLRGTEAFF | TGTGCCAGCAGCCCACGGGGCTCACTTAGGGGCACTGAAGCTTTCTTT
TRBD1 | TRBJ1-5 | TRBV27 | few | CASSLGAGGQPQHF | TGTGCCAGCAGTTTAGGGGCAGGGGGTCAGCCCCAGCATTTT
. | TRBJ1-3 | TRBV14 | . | CASSRALSGNTIYF | TGTGCCAGCAGCAGAGCCCTCTCTGGAAACACCATATATTTT
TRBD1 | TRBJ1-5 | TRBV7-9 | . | CASSLTGGNQPQHF | TGTGCCAGCAGCCTGACAGGGGGCAACCAGCCCCAGCATTTT
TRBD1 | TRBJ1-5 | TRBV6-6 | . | CASRQGANQPQHF | TGTGCCAGCAGACAGGGGGCGAATCAGCCCCAGCATTTT
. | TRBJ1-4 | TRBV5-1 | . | CANSLGAIPNEKLFF | TGCGCCAACAGCTTGGGGGCCATCCCTAATGAAAAACTGTTTTTT
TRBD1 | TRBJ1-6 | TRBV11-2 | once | CASSLNLGGTGNSPLHF | TGTGCCAGCAGCTTAAATCTCGGGGGGACAGGAAATTCACCCCTCCACTTT
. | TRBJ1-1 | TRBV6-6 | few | CASSYSETEAFF | TGTGCCAGCAGTTACTCGGAAACTGAAGCTTTCTTT
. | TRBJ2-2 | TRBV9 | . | CASSVAAAGAGELFF | TGTGCCAGCAGCGTAGCGGCGGCTGGGGCCGGGGAGCTGTTTTTT